A single sample is the source of the 15 T cell receptor beta chains below, sequenced in a study of cytomegalovirus exposure and HLA in healthy donors. The study ran its PCR with 60 Vbeta and 13 Jbeta primers. Profiling relied on immunoSEQ multiplex PCR, and the TCRdb table lists in-frame clones only, not all of them. The sample lists about 95,000 clones; about four fifths were seen once. The specimen was PBMCs. Every receptor here comes from a woman between 70 and 85 years old in good health and CMV-seropositive.

The table lists this clone with a few counts. V usage is TRBV19 and J usage is TRBJ2-3; TRBD2 is a possible D gene (6 bases). Trimming stripped 3 bases from V and 0 bases from J, with 10 bases between. Germline CDR1 LNHDA, CDR2 SQIVND (reference sequence). The CDR3 has 15 residues. CDR3 sequence reads: CASSMNGLSTDTQYF. CDR3 nucleotides: TGTGCCAGTAGTATGAACGGACTAAGCACAGATACGCAGTATTTT.

The V call is TRBV10-3, the J call TRBJ2-5; the match to TRBD2 covers 9 bases. Unmatched junction bases numbered 12, after V lost 6 bases and J lost 4 bases. The CDR3 contains 16 residues. Per the germline V gene, CDR1 is ENHRY and CDR2 is SYGVKD. CDR3 DNA sequence: TGTGCCATCAGGCGGGGGGTAGCGGGAGAAGGAGAGACCCAGTACTTC. This encodes CAIRRGVAGEGETQYF.

Notes on this clone: The same CDR3 arises from other DNA sequences in this sample as well. The chain combines TRBV2 with TRBJ2-7; TRBD2 matches 7 bases. With 8 bases clipped from V and 4 bases from J, the junction kept 5 bases outside the gene matches. Germline V gives CDR1 SNHLY, CDR2 FYNNEI. The length of the CDR3 is 12 residues. DNA for the CDR3: TGTGCCAGCCGGCGGGAGTCTTACGAGCAGTACTTC. Its protein product is CASRRESYEQYF.

The chain carries TRBV7-9 and TRBJ2-7; 10 bases are shared with TRBD1. The CDR3 runs 14 residues. The germline V gene has CDR1 SEHNR and CDR2 FQNEAQ (reference sequence). Unmatched junction bases numbered 7, after V lost 5 bases and J lost 6 bases. The CDR3 DNA is TGTGCCAGCAGCCCCCAGAGACAGGGGGCCGAGCAGTACTTC. Amino acids: CASSPQRQGAEQYF.

The chain has TRBV19 and TRBJ1-5; D is unclear. The CDR3 length is 14 residues. Trimming removed 3 bases from V and 2 bases from J, with 8 bases in between. Germline loops: CDR1 LNHDA, CDR2 SQIVND (reference sequence). The DNA for the CDR3 is TGTGCCAGTAGTATGGGGAGTGGCAATCAGCCCCAGCATTTT. Residues: CASSMGSGNQPQHF.

V usage is TRBV7-2 and J usage is TRBJ2-2, with no clear D. Germline V gene lookup returns CDR1 SGHTA and CDR2 FQGNSA. V was cut by 2 bases and J by 6 bases, with 19 bases left in between. This CDR3 spans 17 amino acids. CDR3 DNA sequence: TGTGCCAGCAGCTTACAACCCTTTAATCGCGTGCCCGGGGAGCTGTTTTTT. Translated, it gives CASSLQPFNRVPGELFF.

For this clone: One end of the junction does not line up with germline, which may come from a read error. The chain recombines TRBV15 with TRBJ2-2, with 9 bases fitting TRBD2. This CDR3 has 16 amino acids. The germline V gene encodes CDR1 LNHNV and CDR2 YYDKDF (reference sequence). The CDR3 nucleotides are TGTGCCACCAGCAGAGATCGAAGCGGGAGGACCGGGGAGCTGTCTTTT. Translation: CATSRDRSGRTGELSF. Variable domain in full (rest from reference TRBV15 and TRBJ2-2): DAMVIQNPRYQVTQFGKPVTLSCSQTLNHNVMYWYQQKSSQAPKLLFHYYDKDFNNEADTPDNFQSRRPNTSFCFLDIRSPGLGDTAMYLCATSRDRSGRTGELSFGEGSRLTVL.

V is TRBV7-2 and J is TRBJ2-3; D gene uncertain. CDR1 SGHTA and CDR2 FQGNSA come from the germline V gene. V was trimmed by 1 base and J by 4 bases, leaving 6 bases between them. This CDR3 is 13 amino acids long. CDR3 DNA: TGTGCCAGCAGCTTAGGGCCCTCAGATACGCAGTATTTT. As protein: CASSLGPSDTQYF.

CDR3 amino acids: CASSLSPPAAGELFF. The CDR3 region has the DNA TGTGCCAGCAGTTTATCCCCCCCGGCGGCCGGGGAGCTGTTTTTT. The rearrangement joins TRBV28 to TRBJ2-2; D unclear. V lost 1 base to trimming and J lost 6 bases, with 12 bases between them. CDR3 length equals 15 residues. The germline V gene encodes CDR1 MDHEN and CDR2 SYDVKM.

The chain couples TRBV7-3 to TRBJ2-5, with 11 bases fitting TRBD2. The CDR3 totals 15 residues. V lost 8 bases to trimming and J lost 5 bases; unmatched junction nucleotides: 10. Germline CDR1 and CDR2: SGHTA and FQGTGA. DNA of the CDR3: TGTGCCAGCGGAAAAACTAGCGGGAGTGGGGAGACCCAGTACTTC. It yields the protein CASGKTSGSGETQYF.

This clone was picked up one time. One end of the junction fails to match germline, which may point to a read error. V gene TRBV7-9 combines with J gene TRBJ2-1, with 11 nucleotides matching TRBD2. The germline CDR1 and CDR2 sequences are SEHNR and FQNEAQ (reference sequence). This CDR3 is built from 13 residues. The CDR3 spells CASSIAGGREQFF. CDR3 in DNA: TGTGCCAGCAGCATAGCGGGAGGGCGGGAGCAGTTCTTC.

This clone was found a few times. The chain uses TRBV28 and TRBJ2-1; 7 positions agree with TRBD2. Trimming cost V 3 bases and J 0 bases; bases outside gene matches: 2. This CDR3 is built from 15 residues. In germline, CDR1 is MDHEN, CDR2 SYDVKM. CDR3 residues: CASSLRESSYNEQFF. CDR3 DNA sequence: TGTGCCAGCAGTTTGCGGGAGAGCTCCTACAATGAGCAGTTCTTC.

The genes are TRBV9 and TRBJ2-5; D is perhaps TRBD2 (6 bases). V dropped 2 bases and J dropped 4 bases, with 15 bases sitting between them. There are 15 residues in the CDR3. Per the germline V gene, CDR1 is SGDLS and CDR2 is YYNGEE. The CDR3 loop is CASSVGGNLGETQYF. For the CDR3, the DNA is TGTGCCAGCAGCGTGGGAGGCAACCTGGGAGAGACCCAGTACTTC.

This rearrangement joins TRBV2 to TRBJ2-2; no clear D gene. CDR3 size: 15 residues. From germline, CDR1 is SNHLY and CDR2 FYNNEI. V was cut by 1 base and J by 4 bases, with 10 bases left in between. DNA of the CDR3: TGTGCCAGCAGTGAAGTGGGCAGCCCCACCGGGGAGCTGTTTTTT. Protein product: CASSEVGSPTGELFF.

The V gene is TRBV27, the J gene TRBJ2-5; 7 bases line up with TRBD1. V shed 1 base, J shed 3 bases, and the junction held 5 bases outside the gene matches. The germline CDR1 and CDR2 sequences are MNHEY and SMNVEV (reference sequence). The CDR3 totals 15 residues. CDR3 bases: TGTGCCAGCAGTTTATTCGGGGACAGAGAAGAGACCCAGTACTTC. This encodes CASSLFGDREETQYF.